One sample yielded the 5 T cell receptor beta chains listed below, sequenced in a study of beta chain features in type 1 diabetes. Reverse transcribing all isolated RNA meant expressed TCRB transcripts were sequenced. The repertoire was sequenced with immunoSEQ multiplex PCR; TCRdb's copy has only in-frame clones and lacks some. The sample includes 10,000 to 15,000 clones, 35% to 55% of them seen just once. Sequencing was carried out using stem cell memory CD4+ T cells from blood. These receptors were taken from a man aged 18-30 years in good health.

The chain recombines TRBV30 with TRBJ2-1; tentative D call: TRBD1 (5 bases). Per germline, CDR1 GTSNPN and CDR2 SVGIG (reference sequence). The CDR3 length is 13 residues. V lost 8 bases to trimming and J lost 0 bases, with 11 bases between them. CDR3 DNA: TGTGCCCAGGACAAGGGCTCCTACAATGAGCAGTTCTTC. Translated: CAQDKGSYNEQFF.

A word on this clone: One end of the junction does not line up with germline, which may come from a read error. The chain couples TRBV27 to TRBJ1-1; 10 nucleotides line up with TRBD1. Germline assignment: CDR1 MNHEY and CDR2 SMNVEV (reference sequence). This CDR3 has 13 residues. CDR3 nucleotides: TGTGCCAGCAGTTTCGGGACAGGGGTCGGGGCTTCCTTT. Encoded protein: CASSFGTGVGASF.

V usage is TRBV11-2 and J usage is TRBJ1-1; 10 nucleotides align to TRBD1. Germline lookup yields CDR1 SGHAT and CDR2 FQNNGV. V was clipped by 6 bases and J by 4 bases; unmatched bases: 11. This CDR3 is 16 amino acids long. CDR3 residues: CASRPSGGQGVTEAFF. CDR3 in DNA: TGTGCCAGCAGACCCTCGGGAGGACAGGGGGTCACTGAAGCTTTCTTT.

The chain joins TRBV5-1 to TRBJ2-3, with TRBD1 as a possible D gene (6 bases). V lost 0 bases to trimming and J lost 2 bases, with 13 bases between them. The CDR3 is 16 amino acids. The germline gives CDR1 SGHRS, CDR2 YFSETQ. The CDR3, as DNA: TGCGCCAGCAGCTTGGGTAGGGGGACCACCACAGATACGCAGTATTTT. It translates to CASSLGRGTTTDTQYF.

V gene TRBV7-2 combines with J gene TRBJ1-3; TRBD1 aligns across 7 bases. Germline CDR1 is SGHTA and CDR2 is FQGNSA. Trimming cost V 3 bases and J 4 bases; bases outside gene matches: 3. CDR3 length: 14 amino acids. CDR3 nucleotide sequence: TGTGCCAGCAGCTTGAGGACAGGAGGAAACACCATATATTTT. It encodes CASSLRTGGNTIYF.